This T cell receptor (beta chain) was sequenced in a study of blood T cell repertoires in COVID-19. Turning to the study itself: There were acute and convalescent COVID-19 samples, and they came from the United States, Italy and Spain.

The germline CDR1 and CDR2 sequences are KGHSH and LQKENI. The CDR3 runs 15 residues. Trimming at V came to 3 bases and at J to 3 bases, leaving 4 bases not matched to a gene. As processed by the authors: Amplification of reference gene primers provided the estimated nucleated cell counts. The table came from immunoSEQ multiplex PCR; TCRdb's copy has only in-frame clones and leaves some out. D and trimming come from the DNA, and the V and J calls and clone size come from that table. The sample records roughly 300,000 clones, 75% to 95% being singletons. The rearrangement joins TRBV18 to TRBJ1-5; TRBD1 matches at 8 bases. The TCR originated in a woman aged 25-40 years with COVID-19, enrolled during active disease. The source material was peripheral blood. CDR3 in amino acids: CASSPTGAINQPQHF. Written as DNA, the CDR3 is TGTGCCAGCTCACCGACAGGGGCGATCAATCAGCCCCAGCATTTT.